This T cell receptor beta chain was captured in a study of blood T cells in healthy people across ages. Primed by a sample-barcoded 5' primer and a J-beta primer mix, a second PCR proceeded for about 7 to 11 cycles. TCRdb recomputed calls from the 5' RACE reads with MiXCR, one row per CDR3 protein. The table shows hundreds of thousands of distinct CDR3 sequences, with approximately 59% occurring only once. J was trimmed by 0 bases and V by 8 bases; bases with no gene match: 8. The CDR3 runs 15 residues. Input material: blood. This clonotype was sampled from a man between 60 and 75 years old in good health. The rearrangement links TRBV12-3 or TRBV12-4 to TRBJ2-3; 7 positions match TRBD2. The CDR3 reads CASGKAGYSTDTQYF. The CDR3 DNA is TGTGCCAGCGGAAAAGCGGGGTACAGCACAGATACGCAGTATTTT.